Listed below are T cell receptor beta chains from one sample, sequenced in a study of identical twins. MiXCR was run by TCRdb on the 5' RACE reads, yielding one entry per CDR3 protein. The sample includes about 200,000 distinct CDR3 sequences, 5.5% to 7.5% of them seen just once. These data were also filed under a second study, of T cells expressing NK-cell markers.

Input material: CD8+ T cells sorted from blood. The receptors shown here come from a woman between 18 and 29 years old in good health. Each CDR3 is given without its conserved first and last residue.

>TRBJ2-5|TRBV12-3/TRBV12-4
ASSNPGTPPPETQY
>TRBJ1-1|TRBV11-1
ASSAYRVGRDIYTEAF
>TRBJ1-1|TRBV6-2/TRBV6-3
ASSYSPFLAEAF
>TRBJ2-3|TRBV3-1
ASSQAETSTDTQY
>TRBJ1-2|TRBV12-3/TRBV12-4
ASRVGGDGDGYT
>TRBJ2-1|TRBV3-1
ASSQEGSGNEQF
>TRBJ1-5|TRBV28
ASSSNRVLVGNQPQH
>TRBJ2-3|TRBV12-5
ASGPFVSPDTQY
>TRBJ2-7|TRBV4-3
ASSQVIAHRGAYEQY
>TRBJ1-2|TRBV12-3/TRBV12-4
ASRPDGQGNGYT